This T cell receptor beta chain is from a study of T-cell reconstitution after alpha-beta-depleted transplantation in children. This CDR3 is 12 amino acids long. Trimming cost V 3 bases and J 5 bases, with 6 bases left between them. Unique molecular identifiers were used to barcode this TCRbeta library. TCRdb processed the PCR reads anew with MiXCR; each CDR3 protein has one entry. The sample yields approximately 520,000 distinct CDR3 sequences, 11% seen once. This sample comprised PBMCs, mostly from graft donor cells, obtained 180 days after TCRalphabeta/CD19-depleted stem cell transplant. The TCR sequence derives from a female patient aged 2-15 years who had a stem cell transplant for aplastic anemia, so the T cells may come from the graft donor. V gene TRBV12-3 or TRBV12-4 combines with J gene TRBJ2-3; no clear D gene. The CDR3 region is CASSLKRDTQYF. The CDR3 DNA reads as TGTGCCAGCAGTTTGAAGAGAGATACGCAGTATTTT.